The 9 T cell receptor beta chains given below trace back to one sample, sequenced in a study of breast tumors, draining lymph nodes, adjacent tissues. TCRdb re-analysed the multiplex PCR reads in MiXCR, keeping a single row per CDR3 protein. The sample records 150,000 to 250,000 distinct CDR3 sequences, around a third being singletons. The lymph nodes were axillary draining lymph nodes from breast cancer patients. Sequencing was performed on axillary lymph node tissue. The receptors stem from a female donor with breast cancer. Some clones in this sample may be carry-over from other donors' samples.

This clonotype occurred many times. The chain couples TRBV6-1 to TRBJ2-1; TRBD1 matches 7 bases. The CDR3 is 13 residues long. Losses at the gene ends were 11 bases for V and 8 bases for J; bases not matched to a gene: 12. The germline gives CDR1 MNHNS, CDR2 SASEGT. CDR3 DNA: TGTGCCGGTCATAAAGACAGGGTCGATGAGCAGTTCTTC. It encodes CAGHKDRVDEQFF.

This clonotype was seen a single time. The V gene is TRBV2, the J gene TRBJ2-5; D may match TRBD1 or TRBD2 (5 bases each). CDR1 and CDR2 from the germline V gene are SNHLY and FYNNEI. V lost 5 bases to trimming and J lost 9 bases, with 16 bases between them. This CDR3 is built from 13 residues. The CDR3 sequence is CASSSGTTEAQYF. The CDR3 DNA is TGTGCCAGCAGTTCGGGGACCACTGAAGCCCAGTACTTC.

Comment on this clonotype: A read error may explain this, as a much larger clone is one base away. The CDR3 DNA follows: TGTGCCAGTAGTACCACAAAGGGACAGGGGGCCCATCCGCCCCAGCATTTT. Protein product: CASSTTKGQGAHPPQHF. The chain has TRBV19 and TRBJ1-5, with 12 bases lining up with TRBD1. The V and J ends lost 4 bases and 9 bases, in that order; junction bases with no gene match: 13. The CDR3 loop spans 17 amino acids. Germline values: CDR1 LNHDA, CDR2 SQIVND (reference sequence).

The CDR3 sequence is CSVHSRGDLSYEQYF. Here the CDR3 DNA reads TGCAGCGTCCACTCCAGGGGGGACCTATCCTACGAGCAGTACTTC. The chain links TRBV29-1 to TRBJ2-7, with D possibly matching TRBD1 (7 bases). The V end lost 6 bases, the J end lost 1 base, and 19 bases lay between the germline ends. Germline CDR1 and CDR2: SQVTM and ANQGSEA. CDR3 size: 15 residues.

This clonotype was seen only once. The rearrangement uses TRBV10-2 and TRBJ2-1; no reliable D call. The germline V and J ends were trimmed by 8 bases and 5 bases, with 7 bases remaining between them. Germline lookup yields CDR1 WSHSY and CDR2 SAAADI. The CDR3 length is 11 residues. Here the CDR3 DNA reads TGCGCCAGCGGGCGTAACAATGAGCAGTTCTTC. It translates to CASGRNNEQFF.

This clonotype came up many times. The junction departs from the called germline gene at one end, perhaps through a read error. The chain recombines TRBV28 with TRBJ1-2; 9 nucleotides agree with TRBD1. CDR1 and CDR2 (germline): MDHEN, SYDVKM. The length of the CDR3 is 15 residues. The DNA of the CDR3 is TGTGCCACCAGTACAGGGGGCAATACCCCTTATGGCTACACCTTC. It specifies CATSTGGNTPYGYTF.

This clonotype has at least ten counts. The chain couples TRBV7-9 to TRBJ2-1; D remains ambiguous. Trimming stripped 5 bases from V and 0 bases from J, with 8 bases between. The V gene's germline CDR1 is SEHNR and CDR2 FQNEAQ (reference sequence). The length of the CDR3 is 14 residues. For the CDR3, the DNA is TGTGCCAGCAGCCCGGGCACCTCCTACAATGAGCAGTTCTTC. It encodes CASSPGTSYNEQFF.

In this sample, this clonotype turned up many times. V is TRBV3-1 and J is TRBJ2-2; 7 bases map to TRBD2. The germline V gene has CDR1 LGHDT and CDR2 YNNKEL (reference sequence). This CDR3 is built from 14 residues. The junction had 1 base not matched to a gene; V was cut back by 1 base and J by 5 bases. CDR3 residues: CASSQGGGTGELFF. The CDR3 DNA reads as TGTGCCAGCAGCCAAGGCGGGGGAACCGGGGAGCTGTTTTTT.

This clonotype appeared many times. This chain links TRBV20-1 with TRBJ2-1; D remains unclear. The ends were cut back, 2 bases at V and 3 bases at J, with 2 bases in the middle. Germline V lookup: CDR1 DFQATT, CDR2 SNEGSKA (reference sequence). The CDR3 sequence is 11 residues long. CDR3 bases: TGCAGTGCTAGATTCTACAATGAGCAGTTCTTC. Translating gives CSARFYNEQFF.